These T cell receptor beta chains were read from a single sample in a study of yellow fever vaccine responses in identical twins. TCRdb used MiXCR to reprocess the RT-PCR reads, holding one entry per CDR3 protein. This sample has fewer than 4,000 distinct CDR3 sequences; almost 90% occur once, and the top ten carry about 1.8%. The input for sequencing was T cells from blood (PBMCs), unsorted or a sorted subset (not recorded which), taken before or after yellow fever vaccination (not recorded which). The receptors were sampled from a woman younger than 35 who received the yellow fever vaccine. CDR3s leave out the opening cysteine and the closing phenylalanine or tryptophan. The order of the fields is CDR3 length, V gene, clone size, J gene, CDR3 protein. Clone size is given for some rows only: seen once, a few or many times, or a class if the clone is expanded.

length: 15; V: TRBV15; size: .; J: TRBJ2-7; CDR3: ATSRDLAVGQSYEQY
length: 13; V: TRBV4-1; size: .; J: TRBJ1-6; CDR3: ASSRQGDSDSPLH
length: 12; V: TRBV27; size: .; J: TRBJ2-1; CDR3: ASSLVGAYNEQF
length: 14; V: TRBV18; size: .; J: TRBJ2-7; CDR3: ASSPFEGQGAREQY
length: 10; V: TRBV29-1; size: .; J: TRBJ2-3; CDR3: SVNRGPDTQY
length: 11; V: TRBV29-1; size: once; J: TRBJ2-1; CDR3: SPTHPTGDEQF
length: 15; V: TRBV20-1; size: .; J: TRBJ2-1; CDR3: SARDLTGPISYNEQF
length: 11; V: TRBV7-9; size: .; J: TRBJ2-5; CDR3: ATQLLGQETQY
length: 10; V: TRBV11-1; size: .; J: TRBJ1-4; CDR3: ASSFLHEKLF
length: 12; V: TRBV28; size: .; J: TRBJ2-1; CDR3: ASRTSGTFNEQF
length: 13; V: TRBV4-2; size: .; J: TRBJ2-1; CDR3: ASTNIDSAYNEQF
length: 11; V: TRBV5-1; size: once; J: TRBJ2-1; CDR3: ASSGTGYNEQF
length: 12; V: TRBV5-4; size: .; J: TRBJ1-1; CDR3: ASSLGSQNTEAF
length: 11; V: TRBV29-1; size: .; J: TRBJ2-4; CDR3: SVAGTGVDNQY
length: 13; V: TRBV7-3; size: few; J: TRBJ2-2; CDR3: ASSLGGLGPGELF